This TCR beta chain was recovered during a study of blood T cell repertoires in COVID-19 (TCRdb year 2020). Regarding the research as a whole: Samples from collaborators originated in the United States, Italy and Spain and spanned both the acute and convalescent phases of COVID-19. Deeply sampled blood TCRbeta repertoires from subjects exposed to, actively infected with, or recovered from COVID-19 were included in the dataset. The repertoires were released in a freely available public database intended as a resource for research on the immune response to SARS-CoV-2. Sample metadata almost always included a de-identified subject ID, COVID-19 status, age in years and sex. Samples came from the ongoing ImmuneRACE study (first 160 participants) plus 1,254 subjects from 6 global collaborators. The material from the prospective study consisted of cDNA or gDNA derived from T cells, B-cell-depleted T cells, or PBMCs. HLA class I and class II types, where available, came from metadata supplied by the sample provider rather than from assay-based typing.

On the study overall, not on this receptor specifically: How much clinical and demographic metadata was included differed by source and by participant, and the metadata was provided uncurated.

The CDR3 starts with the cysteine, ends with the phenylalanine, and has 15 residues. CDR3 DNA only is kept here, 45 bases in frame from base 1. Taken from the germline V gene, the CDR1 and CDR2 loops are KGHSH and LQKENI. Deletion took 1 base off V and 4 bases off J, with a span of 11 bases between the germline ends. TCRbeta CDR3 regions were amplified from genomic DNA by means of the immunoSEQ Assay, a bias-controlled multiplex PCR. The authors' analysis ran thus. The number of nucleated cells in each sample was estimated by amplification of reference gene primers within the assay. To quantify the absolute abundance of each unique TCRbeta CDR3 rearrangement, sequence reads were collapsed and filtered. For each sample, productive Simpson clonality was calculated as the square root of Simpson's diversity index across productive rearrangements. Drawn from immuneACCESS, this table holds only the in-frame rearrangements with V and J called that TCRdb kept. Clones are partly lost; checked studies trace under half to an unresolved V gene and leave the rest unexplained. For V, J and clone size, that table is used; D and trimming come from the DNA. This sample gives under 400,000 clones in total; roughly 90% of them show up just once. Jointly, the top ten make up under 3.5% of the sample.

Note on this clone: This clone's antigen is unknown. Per-base qualities were not stored, and no clone one base away is much larger.

One collaborating source in Seattle enrolled patients while the patients were actively infected and followed the patients over time throughout the course of disease. The collaborating institutions used their own protocols to collect whole blood in K2EDTA tubes. For TCRbeta analysis, collaborator samples were shipped as frozen whole blood, as isolated PBMCs, or as DNA extracted from either sample type. The rearranged chain carries TRBV18 and TRBJ1-5; too little of a D gene remains to name it. The specimen sequenced was peripheral blood. The receptor was derived from a woman aged 25 to 45 with COVID-19, enrolled during active disease. The CDR3 reads as follows: CASSPQKQQNQPQHF. The DNA sequence is as follows: TGTGCCAGCTCACCACAGAAACAGCAAAATCAGCCCCAGCATTTT.